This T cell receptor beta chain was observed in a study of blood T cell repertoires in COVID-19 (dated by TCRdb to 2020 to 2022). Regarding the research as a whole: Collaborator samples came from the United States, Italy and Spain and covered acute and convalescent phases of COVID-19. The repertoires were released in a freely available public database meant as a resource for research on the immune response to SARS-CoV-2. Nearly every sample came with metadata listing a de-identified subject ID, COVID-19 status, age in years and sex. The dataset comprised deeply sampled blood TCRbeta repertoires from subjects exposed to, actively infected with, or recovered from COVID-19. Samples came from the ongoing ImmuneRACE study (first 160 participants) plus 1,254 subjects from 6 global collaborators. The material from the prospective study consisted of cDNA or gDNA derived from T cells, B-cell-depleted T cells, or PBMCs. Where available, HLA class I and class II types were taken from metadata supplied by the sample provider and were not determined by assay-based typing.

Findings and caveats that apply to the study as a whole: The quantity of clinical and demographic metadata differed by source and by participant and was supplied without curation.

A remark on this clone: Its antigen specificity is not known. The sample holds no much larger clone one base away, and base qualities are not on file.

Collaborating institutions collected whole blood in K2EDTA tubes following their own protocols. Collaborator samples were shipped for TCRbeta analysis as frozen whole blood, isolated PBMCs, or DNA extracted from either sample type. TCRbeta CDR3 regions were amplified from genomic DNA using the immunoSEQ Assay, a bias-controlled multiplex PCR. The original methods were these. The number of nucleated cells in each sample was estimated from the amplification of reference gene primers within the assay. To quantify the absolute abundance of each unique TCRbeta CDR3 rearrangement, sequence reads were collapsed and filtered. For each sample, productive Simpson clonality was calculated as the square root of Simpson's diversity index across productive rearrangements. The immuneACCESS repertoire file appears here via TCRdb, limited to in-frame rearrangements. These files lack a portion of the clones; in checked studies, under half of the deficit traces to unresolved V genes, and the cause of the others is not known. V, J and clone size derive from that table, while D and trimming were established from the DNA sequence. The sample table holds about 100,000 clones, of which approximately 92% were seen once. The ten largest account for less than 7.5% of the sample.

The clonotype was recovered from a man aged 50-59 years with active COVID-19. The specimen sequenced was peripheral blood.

The CDR3 in this case is CASSPSTEYNYGYTF. At the DNA level, the sequence is TGTGCCAGCAGCCCTAGCACAGAATATAACTATGGCTACACCTTC. This chain is built from TRBV4-2 and TRBJ1-2, with no confident D gene call. The V end loses 4 bases and the J end loses 1 base, and a stretch of 13 bases separates them. Taken from the germline V gene, the CDR1 and CDR2 loops are LGHNA and YNFKEQ. Its CDR3 holds 15 amino acids, cysteine through phenylalanine. CDR3 DNA is the only sequence kept; it has 45 bases, read in frame from the first base.